This paragraph reports one T cell receptor (beta chain). The antigen is unknown. Profiling relied on immunoSEQ multiplex PCR, and the TCRdb table lists in-frame clones only, not all of them. Among under 95,000 clones, around 90% were seen once, and the ten largest hold just under 2.5%. This entry belongs to a study of graft-versus-host responses after intestinal transplantation. Study-level background: All recipients were transplanted with multivisceral, liver-intestinal, or isolated intestinal grafts. Every transplant recipient was induced with anti-thymocyte globulin, then maintained on tacrolimus and steroids for approximately three years. Points from the study as a whole: Analysis identified GvH clones in recipient marrow, with some appearing first in ileum or blood. Early post-transplant declines in HvG were associated with peak levels of circulating GvH clones.

This clonotype was obtained from a human donor who received an intestinal transplant. The sequenced sample was unstimulated CD8+ T cells sorted from spleen or lymph node cells, obtained before intestinal transplant.

CDR3 region: CASSHLVGLISPLHF. DNA for the CDR3: TGTGCCAGCAGTCATCTAGTGGGGCTTATTTCACCCCTCCACTTT. J is TRBJ1-6 and V is TRBV6-5; D perhaps matches TRBD1 (5 bases). CDR1 and CDR2 from the germline V gene are MNHEY and SVGAGI. CDR3 length: 15 residues. V was trimmed by 5 bases and J by 9 bases, leaving 17 bases between them.